These T cell receptor beta chains were read from a single sample in a study of blood T cell repertoires in COVID-19. TCRdb's copy holds only in-frame clones and misses some; the assay was immunoSEQ multiplex PCR. The repertoire consists of tens of thousands of clones, with 80% occurring once and the leading ten covering 10%. Input material: peripheral blood. The receptors here all came from a woman in her 70s with acute or convalescent COVID-19. Each CDR3 is given with its conserved first and last residue. The D gene is left open where the match is weak. For some rows the clone size is stated as once, few or many, or as a class when expanded; others skip it.

v_call	clone_size	d_call	j_call	cdr3_aa	cdr3_nt
TRBV6-1	NA	TRBD1	TRBJ1-1	CASSERAGGGTEAFF	TGTGCCAGCAGTGAACGTGCAGGGGGAGGCACTGAAGCTTTCTTT
TRBV12-3/TRBV12-4	NA	NA	TRBJ2-7	CASSLAPPYEQYF	TGTGCCAGCAGTTTGGCTCCGCCCTACGAGCAGTACTTC
TRBV11-2	NA	NA	TRBJ2-3	CASSLDPRGADTQYF	TGTGCCAGCAGCTTAGATCCCAGGGGGGCGGATACGCAGTATTTT
TRBV3-1/TRBV3-2	NA	NA	TRBJ1-2	CASSRQGSASPNYGYTF	TGTGCCAGCAGCCGTCAGGGGAGCGCGAGTCCTAACTATGGCTACACCTTC
TRBV5-1	once	TRBD2	TRBJ2-7	CASSSGLAGNYEQYF	TGCGCCAGCAGCTCAGGACTAGCGGGAAACTACGAGCAGTACTTC
TRBV6-5	NA	NA	TRBJ2-5	CASILRGETQYF	TGTGCCAGCATCTTAAGGGGAGAGACCCAGTACTTC
TRBV19	few	NA	TRBJ1-5	CASTRGSLSIGNQPQHF	TGTGCCAGTACGAGGGGGTCGTTAAGTATTGGCAATCAGCCCCAGCATTTT
TRBV5-1	few	TRBD2	TRBJ2-7	CASSSGLAGGRTYEQYF	TGCGCCAGCAGCTCGGGACTAGCGGGAGGTCGAACCTACGAGCAGTACTTC
TRBV11-3	NA	TRBD2	TRBJ2-1	CASSSGLAGGIDEQFF	TGTGCCAGCAGCTCGGGACTAGCGGGAGGGATTGATGAGCAGTTCTTC
TRBV10-3	once	TRBD1	TRBJ1-4	CAIRNTGGPNEKLFF	TGTGCCATCAGAAATACAGGGGGCCCTAATGAAAAACTGTTTTTT
TRBV9	once	NA	TRBJ1-3	CASSVEGTSGNTIYF	TGTGCCAGCAGCGTAGAGGGGACATCTGGAAACACCATATATTTT
TRBV19	NA	NA	TRBJ1-1	CASRADRNTEAFF	TGTGCCAGTAGGGCGGACAGGAACACTGAAGCTTTCTTT
TRBV5-1	NA	TRBD2	TRBJ2-5	CASSLSLAGGFETQYF	TGCGCCAGCAGCTTGTCACTAGCGGGGGGTTTTGAGACCCAGTACTTC
TRBV11-3	NA	NA	TRBJ2-1	CASSLARVDEQFF	TGTGCCAGCAGCTTAGCCAGGGTCGATGAGCAGTTCTTC
TRBV18	once	TRBD2	TRBJ2-7	CASSASGRTYEQYF	TGTGCCAGCTCCGCTAGCGGGAGGACCTACGAGCAGTACTTC
TRBV10-3	NA	NA	TRBJ1-5	CAISESGGGQPQHF	TGTGCCATCAGTGAGTCAGGGGGGGGTCAGCCCCAGCATTTT
TRBV28	NA	TRBD1	TRBJ1-4	CASSFSGTGGEKLFF	TGTGCCAGCAGTTTCAGTGGGACAGGGGGAGAAAAACTGTTTTTT
TRBV9	NA	NA	TRBJ1-3	CASSVDRGISGNTIYF	TGTGCCAGCAGCGTAGATCGGGGAATCTCTGGAAACACCATATATTTT
TRBV5-8	NA	TRBD1	TRBJ1-5	CASSLGDRGSNQPQHF	TGTGCCAGCAGCTTGGGGGACAGGGGATCCAATCAGCCCCAGCATTTT
TRBV18	NA	NA	TRBJ2-7	CASSLQGGGYEQYF	TGTGCCAGCTCACTCCAGGGAGGAGGATACGAGCAGTACTTC
TRBV6-2/TRBV6-3	NA	TRBD2	TRBJ2-2	CASSYSEGLAGVANTGELFF	TGTGCCAGCAGTTACTCCGAAGGACTAGCGGGGGTTGCGAACACCGGGGAGCTGTTTTTT
TRBV5-1	NA	NA	TRBJ1-1	CASSLIVNTEAFF	TGCGCCAGCAGCTTGATCGTTAACACTGAAGCTTTCTTT
TRBV27	once	NA	TRBJ1-1	CASSELRAQGTEAFF	TGTGCCAGCAGTGAACTACGAGCACAGGGAACTGAAGCTTTCTTT
TRBV11-2	NA	NA	TRBJ2-5	CASRQGGTQYF	TGTGCCAGCAGGCAAGGCGGGACCCAGTACTTC